This record covers a single T cell receptor (beta chain). Its antigen is still unknown. Germline values: CDR1 SGHTA, CDR2 FQGNSA. The CDR3 loop spans 16 amino acids. With 0 bases removed from V and 1 base from J, the gap between germline ends came to 13 bases. The data originate from a study of cytomegalovirus exposure and HLA in healthy donors. For the study at large: Falling in the Caucasian-associated ancestry cluster were approximately 86% of some 400 genotyped donors.

Vbeta (60) and Jbeta (13) primers were used in the PCR. Some clones are missing from TCRdb's copy, which holds only in-frame ones; the method was immunoSEQ multiplex PCR. The repertoire holds 110,000 to 150,000 clones, roughly 75% seen once, with over 2.5% in the top ten. Study results and caveats: TRBV6-2, TRBV6-3 and some other V segments were excluded as indistinguishable. Differences between HLA loci emerged in a later analysis of TCR association rates, with DRB1 most and HLA-C fewest.

V is TRBV7-2 and J is TRBJ2-7; possibly TRBD2 for D (7 bases). The TCR originated in a female donor in good health and CMV-seronegative. The sample was PBMCs. The CDR3 protein is CASSLAQGGPSYEQYF. CDR3 sequence (DNA): TGTGCCAGCAGCTTAGCACAGGGAGGGCCATCCTACGAGCAGTACTTC.